A selection of T cell receptor beta chains follows, all from one sample in a study of blood T cell repertoires in COVID-19. Only in-frame clones appear in the TCRdb table, and some are missing; sequencing was by immunoSEQ multiplex PCR. Here the sample spans 160,000 or so clones, about four fifths being singletons. Material for sequencing was PBMCs or T cells enriched from blood (not recorded which). Source of these receptors: a woman aged 60-75 years who had recovered from COVID-19. CDR3s include the opening cysteine and the closing phenylalanine or tryptophan.

CDR3aa	v_gene	j_gene
CATSAGWNQPQHF	TRBV24-1	TRBJ1-5
CASKRTGATEGYTF	TRBV2	TRBJ1-2
CASKAGSYEQYF	TRBV6-6	TRBJ2-7
CASSLGVGEAFF	TRBV3-1/TRBV3-2	TRBJ1-1
CSVGTLRGDEQFF	TRBV29-1	TRBJ2-1
CAIQEADQPQHF	TRBV10-3	TRBJ1-5
CATSPQTGLVSKSETQYF	TRBV15	TRBJ2-5
CASSLGTGSMFF	TRBV3-1/TRBV3-2	TRBJ2-2
CASRYKLTGTLTEAFF	TRBV7-9	TRBJ1-1
CAFTRQLLYGYTF	TRBV30	TRBJ1-2
CASKETGSNQPQHF	TRBV19	TRBJ1-5
CASSRTGAYGYTF	TRBV12-3/TRBV12-4	TRBJ1-2
CASSAHSGNTIYF	TRBV9	TRBJ1-3
CASSLPGGKAYEQYF	TRBV7-8	TRBJ2-7
CASSLRTPTTQFF	TRBV12-3/TRBV12-4	TRBJ2-1